The entry below gives a single T cell receptor beta chain sequence along with its context. The antigen is unknown. Total RNA (approximately 450 ng) served as template for TCR beta cDNA synthesis primed by a constant-region primer. A slightly modified ARM-PCR protocol with three nested multiplex PCR rounds produced these TCR beta libraries. Forward primers for TRBV1-TRBV30 and a C-beta reverse primer served the first two PCR rounds, at around 9 cycles each. From the multiplex PCR reads, TCRdb called clonotypes with MiXCR, one entry per CDR3 protein. The data show about 120,000 distinct CDR3 sequences, around two thirds seen once. Joint extraction of RNA and DNA used roughly 19-31 mg of bulk tissue that was unsorted. Chronic HBV infection, which was untreated, was present in the patients. The data derive from a study of tumor-infiltrating lymphocytes in primary liver carcinoma. Study-level background: The number of productive TCRbeta reads per sample ranged from roughly 3.65 to 8 million and was similar across tissue types. The study's findings and limits: Tumor tissue displayed a significantly greater top-250-clone fraction than blood (p = 0.039). Only about 7.5-25% of top clones were detected in all five tumor regions.

The CDR3 has 13 amino acids. V was pared by 7 bases and J by 4 bases, with 3 bases of the junction left unmatched. Germline V gives CDR1 WNHNN, CDR2 SYGVQD (reference sequence). Sequenced: liver tumor tissue from sampling region 1. Subset described: tumor region T1, superior pole. V and J are TRBV10-1 and TRBJ2-2; 7 nucleotides agree with TRBD1. This sequence was found in a woman in her sixties or seventies with primary liver carcinoma and hepatitis B virus infection. CDR3 bases: TGCGCCAGCACGAACAGGGGCACCGGGGAGCTGTTTTTT. Its translation is CASTNRGTGELFF.